This T cell receptor beta chain stems from a study of CD8+ T cells in alopecia areata. About the study: The protocol delivered tofacitinib for 6 to 18 months, then withdrew it for 6 months.

V dropped 7 bases and J dropped 2 bases, with 6 bases sitting between them. The CDR3 runs 12 residues. CDR1 LNHNV and CDR2 YYDKDF come from the germline V gene (reference sequence). Regarding treatment: oral pan-JAK inhibitor, 5-10 mg twice daily. About this clone: No antigen is known for it.

The authors extracted RNA and reverse transcribed it into cDNA as the sequencing template. Assay: immunoSEQ multiplex PCR; the TCRdb copy retains only in-frame clones and omits some. The sample carries tens of thousands of clones, about half recorded once. Overall study results and limits: Significant decreases in scalp clonality and expanded CD8+ clones followed tofacitinib treatment.

Specimen: CD8+ T cells sorted from blood, collected around week 37, from a patient treated with tofacitinib. The sequence came from a human donor with alopecia areata. The chain combines TRBV15 with TRBJ2-1, with D perhaps TRBD1 (6 bases). As DNA, the CDR3 is TGTGCCACCACAGGGGCCTACAATGAGCAGTTCTTC. Its protein product is CATTGAYNEQFF.